This record looks at one T cell receptor (beta chain) sequence and its context. Per the original methods: Amplified reference gene primers provided the basis for estimating nucleated cell counts. Generated by immunoSEQ multiplex PCR, the TCRdb table keeps only in-frame clones and is missing some. The V and J calls and the clone size are those of that table, but D and trimming were determined from the DNA. This sample has about 59,000 clones, with 79% found just once. This entry is derived from a study of blood T cell repertoires in COVID-19. Overall study context: There were acute and convalescent COVID-19 samples, and they came from the United States, Italy and Spain. From T cells, B-cell-depleted T cells, or PBMCs came the material, which was cDNA or gDNA.

This CDR3 region has 10 residues. Trimming shortened V by 7 bases and J by 6 bases, and 4 bases separated the two germline ends. Germline V CDR1 and CDR2: MDHEN, SYDVKM. This rearrangement joins TRBV28 to TRBJ1-3, with no clear D. This clonotype originated in a man in his 60s with acute or convalescent COVID-19. Sequenced material: peripheral blood. CDR3 DNA sequence: TGTGCCAGCACTATAAACACCATATATTTT. Its protein is CASTINTIYF.